The 8 T cell receptor beta chains in this list originate from one sample, sequenced in a study of Ad26.COV2.S vaccination and SARS-CoV-2 variants. The treatment: roughly 20 received Ad26.COV2.S at low or high dose, single or two shots; 5 received placebo; per-sample allocation not given. Sampling was performed 63 days after the first vaccine or placebo injection. Data came from immunoSEQ multiplex PCR; TCRdb stores just in-frame clones and leaves some out. The repertoire holds 350,000 to 450,000 clones, 87% seen once, with about 3.4% in the top ten. The input for sequencing was peripheral blood, taken in a trial of Ad26.COV2.S vaccine versus placebo. These TCRs come from a person between 18 and 60 years old who received the Ad26.COV2.S COVID-19 vaccine or a placebo.

The chain combines TRBV4-1 with TRBJ2-3; D perhaps matches TRBD2 (6 bases). Trimming left V 4 bases short and J 5 bases short, with 28 bases between. The germline V gene encodes CDR1 MGHRA and CDR2 YSYEKL. There are 19 residues in the CDR3. The CDR3 nucleotides are TGCGCCAGCAGCCCCGGGGGATGGCGGAAGGGAAATAAAATAGATACGCAGTATTTT. It encodes CASSPGGWRKGNKIDTQYF.

The chain employs TRBV23-1 and TRBJ2-1; 8 bases match TRBD1. TRBV23-1 is treated as an ORF (open reading frame) with a function not yet certain. This CDR3 comprises 16 residues. Unmatched junction bases numbered 3, after V lost 0 bases and J lost 2 bases. CDR3 amino acids: CASSQSDRGTYNEQFF. CDR3 DNA sequence: TGCGCCAGCAGTCAATCCGACAGGGGTACCTACAATGAGCAGTTCTTC.

This chain links TRBV7-6 with TRBJ2-7; TRBD1 might be the D (6 bases). The germline V gene has CDR1 SGHVS and CDR2 FNYEAQ. Between the trimmed V and J ends, which lost 5 bases and 0 bases, there was a span of 8 bases. This CDR3 is built from 13 residues. The CDR3: CASSKDSSYEQYF. For the CDR3, the DNA is TGTGCCAGCAGCAAGGACAGCTCCTACGAGCAGTACTTC. The full variable domain, its missing parts supplied by reference TRBV7-6 and TRBJ2-7, is GAGVSQSPRYKVTKRGQDVALRCDPISGHVSLYWYRQALGQGPEFLTYFNYEAQQDKSGLPNDRFSAERPEGSISTLTIQRTEQRDSAMYRCASSKDSSYEQYFGPGTRLTVT.

This chain joins TRBV2 and TRBJ1-1, with D maybe TRBD1 (6 bases). This CDR3 contains 14 residues. Trimming pared 6 bases from V and 4 bases from J, leaving 15 bases between. CDR1 is SNHLY and CDR2 is FYNNEI in the germline V gene. The CDR3 protein is CASSQTGFGTEAFF. The CDR3, as DNA: TGTGCCAGCAGCCAAACAGGGTTCGGCACTGAAGCTTTCTTT.

The V and J genes are TRBV6-5 and TRBJ2-1; D ambiguous. This CDR3 spans 13 amino acids. The ends were cut back, 5 bases at V and 5 bases at J, with 10 bases in the middle. Germline CDR1 and CDR2: MNHEY and SVGAGI. CDR3 amino acids: CASSNYVHNEQFF. The DNA of the CDR3 is TGTGCCAGCAGTAATTATGTCCACAATGAGCAGTTCTTC.

Notes on this clone: Other DNA sequences in this specimen translate into the identical CDR3. V is TRBV27 and J is TRBJ2-7, with no clear D. The V end was cut by 4 bases, the J end by 4 bases, with 5 bases between. Germline assignment: CDR1 MNHEY and CDR2 SMNVEV (reference sequence). The CDR3 runs 11 residues. The DNA of the CDR3 is TGTGCCAGCAGTTCGGGTTACGAGCAGTACTTC. It encodes CASSSGYEQYF.

The chain links TRBV4-1 to TRBJ1-1; D is unresolved. V shed 0 bases and J shed 1 base, with 9 bases lying between them. The CDR3 spans 15 residues. Germline V gene lookup returns CDR1 MGHRA and CDR2 YSYEKL. The CDR3, as DNA: TGCGCCAGCAGCCAAGAGCCCCCCCCGAACACTGAAGCTTTCTTT. It specifies CASSQEPPPNTEAFF.

This clone was counted once. The rearrangement uses TRBV6-5 and TRBJ1-4; D is possibly TRBD1 (6 bases). This CDR3 spans 15 amino acids. V was pared by 7 bases and J by 8 bases, with 20 bases between. From germline, CDR1 is MNHEY and CDR2 SVGAGI. This CDR3 is CASTRRGGVEEKLFF. DNA of the CDR3: TGTGCCAGCACCCGAAGGGGGGGGGTTGAGGAAAAACTGTTTTTT.